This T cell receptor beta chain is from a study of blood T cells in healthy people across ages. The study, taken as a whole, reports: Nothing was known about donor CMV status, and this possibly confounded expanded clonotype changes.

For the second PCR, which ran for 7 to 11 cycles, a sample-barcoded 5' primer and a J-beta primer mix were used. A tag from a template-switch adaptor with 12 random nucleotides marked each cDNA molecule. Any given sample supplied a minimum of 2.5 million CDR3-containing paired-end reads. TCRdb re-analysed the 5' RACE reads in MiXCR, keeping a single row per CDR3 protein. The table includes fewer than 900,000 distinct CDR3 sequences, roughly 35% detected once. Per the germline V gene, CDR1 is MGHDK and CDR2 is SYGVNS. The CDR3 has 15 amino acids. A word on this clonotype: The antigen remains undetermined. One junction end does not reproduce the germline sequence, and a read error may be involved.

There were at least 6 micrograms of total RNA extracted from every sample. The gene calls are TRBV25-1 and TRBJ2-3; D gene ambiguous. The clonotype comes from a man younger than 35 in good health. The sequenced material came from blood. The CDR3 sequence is CAGSVWQEKTDTQYF. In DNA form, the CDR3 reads TGTGCCGGCAGTGTGTGGCAGGAGAAAACAGATACGCAGTATTTT.